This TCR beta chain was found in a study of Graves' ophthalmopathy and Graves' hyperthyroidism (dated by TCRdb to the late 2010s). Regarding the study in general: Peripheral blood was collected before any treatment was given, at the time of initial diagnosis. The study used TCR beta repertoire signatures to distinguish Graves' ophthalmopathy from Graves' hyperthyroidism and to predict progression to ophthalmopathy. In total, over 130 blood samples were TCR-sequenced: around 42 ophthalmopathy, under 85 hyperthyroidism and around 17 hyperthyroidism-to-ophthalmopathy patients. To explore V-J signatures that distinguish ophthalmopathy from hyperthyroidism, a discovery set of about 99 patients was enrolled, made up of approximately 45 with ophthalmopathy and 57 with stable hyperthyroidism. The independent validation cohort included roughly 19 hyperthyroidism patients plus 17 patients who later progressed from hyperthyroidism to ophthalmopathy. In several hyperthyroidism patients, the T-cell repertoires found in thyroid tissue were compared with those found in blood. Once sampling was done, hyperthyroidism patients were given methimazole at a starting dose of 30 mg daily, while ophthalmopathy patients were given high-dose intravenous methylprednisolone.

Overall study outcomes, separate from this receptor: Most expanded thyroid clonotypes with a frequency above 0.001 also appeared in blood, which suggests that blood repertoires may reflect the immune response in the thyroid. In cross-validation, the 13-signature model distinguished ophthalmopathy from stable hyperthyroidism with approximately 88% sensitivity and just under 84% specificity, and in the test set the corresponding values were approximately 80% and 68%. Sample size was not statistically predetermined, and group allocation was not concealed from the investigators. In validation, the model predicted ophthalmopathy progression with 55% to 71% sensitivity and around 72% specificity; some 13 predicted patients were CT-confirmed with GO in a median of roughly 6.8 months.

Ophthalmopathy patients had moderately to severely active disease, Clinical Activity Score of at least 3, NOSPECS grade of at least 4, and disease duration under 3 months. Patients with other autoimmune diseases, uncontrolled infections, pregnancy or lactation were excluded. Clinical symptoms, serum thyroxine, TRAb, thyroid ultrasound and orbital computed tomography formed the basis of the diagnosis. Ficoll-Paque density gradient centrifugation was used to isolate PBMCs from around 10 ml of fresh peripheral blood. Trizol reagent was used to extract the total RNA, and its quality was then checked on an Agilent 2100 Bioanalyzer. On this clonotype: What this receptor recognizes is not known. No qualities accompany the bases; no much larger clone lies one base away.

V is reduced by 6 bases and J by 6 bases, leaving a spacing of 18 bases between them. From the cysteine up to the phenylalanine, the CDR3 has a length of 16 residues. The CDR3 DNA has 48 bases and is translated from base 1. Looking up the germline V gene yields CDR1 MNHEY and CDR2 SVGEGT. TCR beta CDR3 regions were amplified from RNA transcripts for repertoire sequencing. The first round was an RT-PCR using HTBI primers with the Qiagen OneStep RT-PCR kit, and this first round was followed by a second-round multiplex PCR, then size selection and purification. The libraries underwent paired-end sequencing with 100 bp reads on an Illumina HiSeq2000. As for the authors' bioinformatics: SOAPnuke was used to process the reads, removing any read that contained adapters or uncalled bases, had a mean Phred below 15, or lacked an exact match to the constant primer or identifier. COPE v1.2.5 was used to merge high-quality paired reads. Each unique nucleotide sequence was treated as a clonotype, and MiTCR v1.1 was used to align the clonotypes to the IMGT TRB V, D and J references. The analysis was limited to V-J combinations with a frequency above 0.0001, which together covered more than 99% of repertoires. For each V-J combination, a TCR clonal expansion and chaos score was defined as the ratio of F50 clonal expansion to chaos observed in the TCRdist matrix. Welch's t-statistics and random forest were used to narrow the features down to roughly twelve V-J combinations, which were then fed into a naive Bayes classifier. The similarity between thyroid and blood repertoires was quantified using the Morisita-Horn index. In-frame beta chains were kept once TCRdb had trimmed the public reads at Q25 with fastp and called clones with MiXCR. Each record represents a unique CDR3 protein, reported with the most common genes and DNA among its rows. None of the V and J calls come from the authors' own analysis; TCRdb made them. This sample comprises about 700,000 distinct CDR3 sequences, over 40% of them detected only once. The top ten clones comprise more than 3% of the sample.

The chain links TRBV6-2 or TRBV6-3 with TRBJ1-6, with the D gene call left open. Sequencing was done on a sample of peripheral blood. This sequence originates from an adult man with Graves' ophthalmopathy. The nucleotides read TGTGCCAGCAGGCCTACCAACGGGTGGGCTAATTCACCCCTCCACTTT. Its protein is CASRPTNGWANSPLHF.